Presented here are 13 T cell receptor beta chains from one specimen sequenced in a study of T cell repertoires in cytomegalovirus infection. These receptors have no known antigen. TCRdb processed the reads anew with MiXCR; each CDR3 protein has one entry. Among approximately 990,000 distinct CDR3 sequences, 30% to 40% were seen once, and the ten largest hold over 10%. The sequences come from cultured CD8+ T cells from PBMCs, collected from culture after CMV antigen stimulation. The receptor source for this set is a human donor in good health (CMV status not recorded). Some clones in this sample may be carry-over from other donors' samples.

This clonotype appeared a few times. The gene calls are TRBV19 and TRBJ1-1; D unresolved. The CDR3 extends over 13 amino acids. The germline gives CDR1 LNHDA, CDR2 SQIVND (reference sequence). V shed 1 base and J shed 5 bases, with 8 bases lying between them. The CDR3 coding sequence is TGTGCCAGTAGTATAGCCGGGCTGACTGAAGCTTTCTTT. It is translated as CASSIAGLTEAFF.

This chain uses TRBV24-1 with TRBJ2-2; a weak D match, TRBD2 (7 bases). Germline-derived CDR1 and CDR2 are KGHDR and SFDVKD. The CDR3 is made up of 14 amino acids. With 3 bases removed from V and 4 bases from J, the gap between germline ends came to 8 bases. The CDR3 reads CATSDRGGTGELFF. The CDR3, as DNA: TGTGCCACCAGTGATAGGGGGGGCACCGGGGAGCTGTTTTTT.

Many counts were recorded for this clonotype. CDR3 loop: CASSPPGLAVYEQYF. The DNA of the CDR3 is TGTGCCAGCAGTCCGCCGGGCCTAGCGGTCTACGAGCAGTACTTC. This chain uses TRBV12-3 or TRBV12-4 with TRBJ2-7; 7 bases align to TRBD2. With V trimmed by 5 bases and J by 3 bases, 10 bases remained unmatched. CDR3 size: 15 residues.

The chain's CDR3 is CASSVEVDYANEQFF. CDR3 DNA: TGTGCCAGCAGCGTAGAAGTGGACTACGCTAATGAGCAGTTCTTC. The chain has TRBV9 and TRBJ2-1; D is possibly TRBD2 (6 bases). Germline V gives CDR1 SGDLS, CDR2 YYNGEE. The CDR3 sequence is 15 residues long. Deletions cut 0 bases from V and 7 bases from J, with 14 bases between.

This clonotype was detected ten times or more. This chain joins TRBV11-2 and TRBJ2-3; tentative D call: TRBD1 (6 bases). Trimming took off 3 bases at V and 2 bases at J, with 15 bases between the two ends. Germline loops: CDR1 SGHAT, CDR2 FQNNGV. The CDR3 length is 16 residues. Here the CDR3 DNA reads TGTGCCAGCAGCTTTGCCGACAGGCCTTCCACAGATACGCAGTATTTT. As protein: CASSFADRPSTDTQYF.

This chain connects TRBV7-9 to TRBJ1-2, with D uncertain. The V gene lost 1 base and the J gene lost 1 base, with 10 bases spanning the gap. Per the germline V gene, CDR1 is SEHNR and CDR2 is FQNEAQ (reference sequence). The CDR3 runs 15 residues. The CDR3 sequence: CASSLGSGNNYGYTF. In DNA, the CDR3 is TGTGCCAGCAGCTTAGGCTCGGGGAATAACTATGGCTACACCTTC.

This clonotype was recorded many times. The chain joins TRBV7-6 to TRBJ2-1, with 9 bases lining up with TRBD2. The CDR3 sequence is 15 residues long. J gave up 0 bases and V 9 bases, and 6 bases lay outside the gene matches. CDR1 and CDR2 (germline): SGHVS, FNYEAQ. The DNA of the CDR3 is TGTGCCAGTCTAGCGGGGCCGAGCTCCTACAATGAGCAGTTCTTC. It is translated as CASLAGPSSYNEQFF.

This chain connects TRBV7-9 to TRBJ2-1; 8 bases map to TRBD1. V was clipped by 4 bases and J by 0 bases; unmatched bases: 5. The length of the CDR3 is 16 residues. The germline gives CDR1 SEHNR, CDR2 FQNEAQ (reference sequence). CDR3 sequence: CASSSLTGGSYNEQFF. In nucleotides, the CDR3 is TGTGCCAGCAGCTCGCTTACAGGGGGCTCCTACAATGAGCAGTTCTTC. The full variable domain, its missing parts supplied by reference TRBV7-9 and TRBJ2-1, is DTGVSQNPRHKITKRGQNVTFRCDPISEHNRLYWYRQTLGQGPEFLTYFQNEAQLEKSRLLSDRFSAERPKGSFSTLEIQRTEQGDSAMYLCASSSLTGGSYNEQFFGPGTRLTVL.

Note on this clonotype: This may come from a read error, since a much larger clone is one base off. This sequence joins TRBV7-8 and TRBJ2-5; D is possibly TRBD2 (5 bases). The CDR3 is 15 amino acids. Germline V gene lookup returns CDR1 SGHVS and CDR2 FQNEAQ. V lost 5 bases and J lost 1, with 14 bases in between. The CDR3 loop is CASSPRRRGQETQYF. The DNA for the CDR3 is TGTGCCAGCAGCCCCAGGAGGCGCGGCCAAGAGACCCAGTACTTC.

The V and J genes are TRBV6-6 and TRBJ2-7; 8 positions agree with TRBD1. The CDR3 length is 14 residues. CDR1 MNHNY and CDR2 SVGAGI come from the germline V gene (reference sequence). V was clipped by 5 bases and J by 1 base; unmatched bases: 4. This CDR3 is CASSADRASYEQYF. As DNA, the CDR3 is TGTGCCAGCAGTGCGGACAGGGCATCCTACGAGCAGTACTTC.

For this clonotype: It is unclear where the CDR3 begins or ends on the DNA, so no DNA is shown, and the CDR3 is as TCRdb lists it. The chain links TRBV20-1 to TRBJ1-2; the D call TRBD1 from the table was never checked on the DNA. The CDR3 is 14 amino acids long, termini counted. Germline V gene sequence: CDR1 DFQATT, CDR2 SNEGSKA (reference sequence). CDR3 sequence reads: CSARSLDKSYGYTF.

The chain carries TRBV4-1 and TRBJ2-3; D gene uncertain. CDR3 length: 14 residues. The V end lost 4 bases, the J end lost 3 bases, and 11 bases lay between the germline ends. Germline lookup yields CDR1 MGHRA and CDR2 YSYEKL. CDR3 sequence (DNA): TGCGCCAGCAGCCTCGTCAAAGCAACAGATACGCAGTATTTT. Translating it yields CASSLVKATDTQYF.

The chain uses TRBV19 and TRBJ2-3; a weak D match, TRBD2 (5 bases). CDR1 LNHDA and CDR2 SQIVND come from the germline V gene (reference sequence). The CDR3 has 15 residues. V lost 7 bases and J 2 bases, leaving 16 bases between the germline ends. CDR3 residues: CASNDLGGTTDTQYF. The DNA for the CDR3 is TGTGCCAGTAATGACTTAGGAGGTACCACAGATACGCAGTATTTT.